This is a list of T cell receptor beta chains from one sample in a study of T cells after yellow fever vaccination. MiXCR, run by TCRdb on the 5' RACE reads, gives a single entry per CDR3 protein. Seen here are around 350,000 distinct CDR3 sequences, 6.2% observed once, and the top ten hold 15%. The material was PBMCs, obtained 5 days after the yellow fever booster vaccination. These TCRs come from a man in his thirties or forties who received the YFV17D yellow fever vaccine. Each CDR3 is given with its conserved first and last residue. Fields, in order: J gene, V gene, D gene, clone size, CDR3 DNA, CDR3 protein. A D gene is named only where the DNA matches it firmly. Expanded clones get a size class; other rows say once, few or many, or leave the size out.

>TRBJ2-7|TRBV20-1|TRBD1|many
TGCAGTGCTAGGAATCCGGGACAGGGATTGGAGCAGTACTTC
CSARNPGQGLEQYF
>TRBJ2-7|TRBV20-1|TRBD1|.
TGCAGTGCGTCGGGACAGCTTACCTACGAGCAGTACTTC
CSASGQLTYEQYF
>TRBJ2-7|TRBV11-3|TRBD2|few
TGTGCCAGCAGCCCTCGGGCTAGCGGGACTGAGCAGTACTTC
CASSPRASGTEQYF
>TRBJ2-2|TRBV5-1|TRBD1|many
TGCGCCAGCCGGACAGGGAACACCGGGGAGCTGTTTTTT
CASRTGNTGELFF
>TRBJ2-3|TRBV5-1|.|many
TGCGCCAGCAGCTCCGGGAACACAGATACGCAGTATTTT
CASSSGNTDTQYF
>TRBJ2-7|TRBV7-2|.|.
TGTGCCAGCAGCTTACTCCTGGACCCCTACGAGCAGTACTTC
CASSLLLDPYEQYF
>TRBJ2-3|TRBV29-1|.|.
TGCAGCGTCCGGGATCCGCGAGCCAATACGCAGTATTTT
CSVRDPRANTQYF
>TRBJ2-1|TRBV7-2|.|many
TGTGCCAGCAGCTCAAGCACCGGGCCCCGAGGTGGTGAGCAGTTCTTC
CASSSSTGPRGGEQFF
>TRBJ2-7|TRBV6-2/TRBV6-3|.|few
TGTGCCAGCAGTTACGGGAATTCGGCCACAGAGGGCTACGAGCAGTACTTC
CASSYGNSATEGYEQYF
>TRBJ2-1|TRBV10-3|.|.
TGTGCCATCAGGGCCCTGGATGAGCAGTTCTTC
CAIRALDEQFF
>TRBJ1-3|TRBV29-1|.|many
TGCAGCGTCGAAGGGAGCGGAGGAAACACCATATATTTT
CSVEGSGGNTIYF
>TRBJ1-2|TRBV29-1|.|many
TGCAGCGTCTTCGGGGCGGGGGGCTATGGCTACACCTTC
CSVFGAGGYGYTF
>TRBJ1-1|TRBV3-1|TRBD1|.
TGTGCCAGCAGCCAACGCGGACAGGGCCCAGAAGCTTTCTTT
CASSQRGQGPEAFF
>TRBJ2-7|TRBV6-1|.|few
TGTGCCAGCAGTAAGATAGCGGACCTCGGAGAGCAGTACTTC
CASSKIADLGEQYF
>TRBJ2-3|TRBV11-2|TRBD2|.
TGTGCCAGCAGCTTATTCGGGAGTAGCGGGAGGGGTCCAGATACGCAGTATTTT
CASSLFGSSGRGPDTQYF
>TRBJ2-5|TRBV20-1|TRBD2|few
TGCAGTGCTAGAGAGATAGCGGGAGCGGGGGAGACCCAGTACTTC
CSAREIAGAGETQYF
>TRBJ2-2|TRBV6-5|TRBD2|many
TGTGCCAGCAGTTACCCCCATTCGCGGGAGGGAGGGGCCGGGGAGCTGTTTTTT
CASSYPHSREGGAGELFF
>TRBJ2-3|TRBV5-1|TRBD2|few
TGCGCCAGCAGCGCGTCGGGAGGTAGGGCAGATACGCAGTATTTT
CASSASGGRADTQYF
>TRBJ2-6|TRBV23-1|.|few
TGCGCCAGCAGTCAGAGGTCCTCTGGGGCCAACGTCCTGACTTTC
CASSQRSSGANVLTF
>TRBJ2-1|TRBV12-3/TRBV12-4|.|.
TGTGCCAGCACCTTCGGCAGGGCCAGCAATGAGCAGTTCTTC
CASTFGRASNEQFF
>TRBJ2-5|TRBV20-1|TRBD1|many
TGCAGTGCCCCCTTTGCTGGACAGGGAAAAGAGACCCAGTACTTC
CSAPFAGQGKETQYF
>TRBJ1-1|TRBV29-1|.|.
TGCAGCGTAAATACAGGGAACACTGAAGCTTTCTTT
CSVNTGNTEAFF
>TRBJ2-7|TRBV6-2/TRBV6-3|TRBD1|.
TGTGCCAGCAGTCCCGGGACAGGGATCCGCGAGCAGTACTTC
CASSPGTGIREQYF
>TRBJ2-3|TRBV7-2|TRBD2|few
TGTGCCAGCAGCTTGCGGGAGGGCCGGGATACGCAGTATTTT
CASSLREGRDTQYF
>TRBJ2-5|TRBV20-1|.|.
TGCAGTGCTACAACTAGCTCGGAAGAGACCCAGTACTTC
CSATTSSEETQYF
>TRBJ2-3|TRBV10-3|.|few
TGTGCCACCGGGCAGGGTGAGGATACGCAGTATTTT
CATGQGEDTQYF
>TRBJ2-5|TRBV6-1|.|many
TGTGCCAGCAGTCCAACCTCCACGGGACCCGAGTGGACCCAGTACTTC
CASSPTSTGPEWTQYF
>TRBJ1-3|TRBV7-6|TRBD1|many
TGTGCCAGCAGCTTAGTGGCAGGGGGCGCAGGAAACACCATATATTTT
CASSLVAGGAGNTIYF
>TRBJ1-4|TRBV12-3/TRBV12-4|.|.
TGTGCCAGCAGCGGGACCGGGACCGGAGATCTGTTTTTT
CASSGTGTGDLFF
>TRBJ1-1|TRBV5-6|.|.
TGTGCCAGCAGCAACCGCCCGACAGGGAACACTGAAGCTTTCTTT
CASSNRPTGNTEAFF
>TRBJ2-5|TRBV20-1|TRBD2|.
TGCAGTGCTATCGGACTAGCGGGACAGACCCAGTACTTC
CSAIGLAGQTQYF